What follows are 16 T cell receptor beta chains derived from one specimen sequenced in a study of radiation and T cells in renal cell carcinoma. Stated time point: blood 2 weeks post-SBRT. Treatment described: 15 Gy SBRT to primary tumor, nephrectomy 4 weeks later. The table came from immunoSEQ multiplex PCR; TCRdb's copy has only in-frame clones and leaves some out. This sample has more than 95,000 clones, with 81% found just once. The material was blood, obtained from a patient whose treatment included radiotherapy and nephrectomy. The receptors come from a man aged 45 to 65 with renal cell carcinoma.

The DNA for the CDR3 is TGCAGCGTTGAAAAGACAGCCCCGAACACCGGGGAGCTGTTTTTT. This translates into CSVEKTAPNTGELFF. The rearrangement joins TRBV29-1 to TRBJ2-2; weak D call: TRBD1 (5 bases). The CDR3 has 15 amino acids. V was cut by 2 bases and J by 0 bases, with 10 bases left in between. Germline CDR1 reads SQVTM; CDR2 reads ANQGSEA.

The chain combines TRBV2 with TRBJ2-5; 10 bases map to TRBD2. Germline V gene sequence: CDR1 SNHLY, CDR2 FYNNEI. Germline trimming cut 2 bases from V and 5 bases from J; bases unmatched to any gene: 5. The CDR3 covers 15 residues. The CDR3 is CASSEISGGRETQYF. The CDR3 nucleotides read TGTGCCAGCAGTGAAATTAGCGGGGGGCGGGAGACCCAGTACTTC. Filled out from reference TRBV2 and TRBJ2-5, the complete variable domain reads EPEVTQTPSHQVTQMGQEVILRCVPISNHLYFYWYRQILGQKVEFLVSFYNNEISEKSEIFDDQFSVERPDGSNFTLKIRSTKLEDSAMYFCASSEISGGRETQYFGPGTRLLVL.

This clone was counted once. The chain has TRBV5-8 and TRBJ1-5, with 8 positions matching TRBD1. Unmatched junction bases numbered 16, after V lost 0 bases and J lost 5 bases. Germline CDR1 SGHTS, CDR2 YDEGEE. The CDR3 length is 19 residues. CDR3 nucleotide sequence: TGTGCCAGCAGCTTGGCCTTCGGCCGTTTCAGGGGGCAGGATCAGCCCCAGCATTTT. Amino acid sequence: CASSLAFGRFRGQDQPQHF.

The V and J genes are TRBV25-1 and TRBJ2-5; the D call may be TRBD1 or TRBD2 (6 bases each). The J call is doubtful: the DNA matches TRBJ2-7 better. CDR1 and CDR2 (germline): MGHDK, SYGVNS. CDR3 length equals 15 residues. Here the CDR3 DNA reads TGTGCCAGCAGTGAGGGCGGGACAAAACTCTACGAGCAGTACTTC. It translates to CASSEGGTKLYEQYF.

This chain joins TRBV19 and TRBJ2-2, with 8 bases lining up with TRBD2. There are 18 residues in the CDR3. Per the germline V gene, CDR1 is LNHDA and CDR2 is SQIVND (reference sequence). Trimming at V came to 6 bases and at J to 5 bases, leaving 17 bases not matched to a gene. CDR3 residues: CASRSLAGGLVRTGELFF. In DNA form, the CDR3 reads TGTGCCAGTAGATCCTTGGCGGGAGGATTGGTGAGGACCGGGGAGCTGTTTTTT.

This chain uses TRBV5-1 with TRBJ2-2; TRBD1 agrees at 10 bases. In germline, CDR1 is SGHRS, CDR2 YFSETQ. The CDR3 is 16 amino acids. Trimming took 3 bases from V and 7 from J; bases not matched to a gene: 9. DNA for the CDR3: TGCGCCAGCAGCTCTCCGGGACAGGGGATACACGGGGAGCTGTTTTTT. It yields the protein CASSSPGQGIHGELFF.

The V call is TRBV2, the J call TRBJ2-1; D might be TRBD2 (6 bases). Germline values: CDR1 SNHLY, CDR2 FYNNEI. The CDR3 spans 14 residues. V was trimmed by 6 bases and J by 10 bases, leaving 19 bases between them. The CDR3 loop reads CASREGVGGEEQFF. DNA for the CDR3: TGTGCCAGCAGAGAGGGTGTCGGGGGTGAGGAGCAGTTCTTC.

This sequence joins TRBV6-5 and TRBJ2-3; D is ambiguous. Germline CDR1 MNHEY, CDR2 SVGAGI. The CDR3 spans 13 residues. The V end was cut by 2 bases, the J end by 6 bases, with 9 bases between. CDR3 region: CASSYDRMDTQYF. CDR3 bases: TGTGCCAGCAGTTACGATCGTATGGATACGCAGTATTTT.

The chain joins TRBV9 to TRBJ1-4, with TRBD1 matching over 8 bases. Germline CDR1 is SGDLS and CDR2 is YYNGEE. Trimming took 1 base from V and 0 from J; bases not matched to a gene: 11. This CDR3 contains 19 residues. This CDR3 is CASSVTPGTGFSTNEKLFF. CDR3 sequence (DNA): TGTGCCAGCAGCGTAACTCCCGGGACAGGATTCTCAACTAATGAAAAACTGTTTTTT.

The chain links TRBV29-1 to TRBJ2-1; D ambiguous. The CDR3 length is 12 residues. With 6 bases removed from V and 10 bases from J, the gap between germline ends came to 16 bases. Germline V gene sequence: CDR1 SQVTM, CDR2 ANQGSEA. DNA of the CDR3: TGCAGCGTCCAGACCGCGGCAGAGGAGCAGTTCTTC. Translated, it gives CSVQTAAEEQFF.

Of note for this clone: Other DNA sequences in the sample encode the same CDR3. The rearrangement joins TRBV5-1 to TRBJ2-3; no clear D. Looked up from germline, CDR1 is SGHRS and CDR2 is YFSETQ. V lost 5 bases and J 0 bases, leaving 4 bases between the germline ends. The CDR3 sequence is 12 residues long. For the CDR3, the DNA is TGCGCCAGCAGTTTGAGCACAGATACGCAGTATTTT. Its translation is CASSLSTDTQYF.

This chain joins TRBV12-5 and TRBJ1-5, with 10 bases aligning to TRBD1. Germline assignment: CDR1 LGHNT and CDR2 FRNRAP. The CDR3 is made up of 17 amino acids. Trimming removed 6 bases from V and 1 base from J; junction bases left unmatched: 9. The CDR3 spells CASGSGTGVSSNQPQHF. The CDR3 region has the DNA TGTGCTAGTGGCTCCGGGACAGGGGTGTCGAGCAATCAGCCCCAGCATTTT.

This chain joins TRBV2 and TRBJ2-7; TRBD1 might be the D (5 bases). Deletions cut 3 bases from V and 3 bases from J, with 18 bases between. CDR3 size: 16 residues. Looked up from germline, CDR1 is SNHLY and CDR2 is FYNNEI. In DNA, the CDR3 is TGTGCCAGCAGTGAGGGGCTCGCGCTTCTTAACTACGAGCAGTACTTC. This gives the protein CASSEGLALLNYEQYF.

The rearrangement links TRBV28 to TRBJ1-4, with 10 positions matching TRBD1. The germline V gene encodes CDR1 MDHEN and CDR2 SYDVKM. This CDR3 is built from 15 residues. J gave up 5 bases and V 6 bases, and 6 bases lay outside the gene matches. CDR3 sequence (DNA): TGTGCCAGCAGGCTTCAGGGACAGGGGAATGAAAAACTGTTTTTT. It yields the protein CASRLQGQGNEKLFF.

The chain couples TRBV7-9 to TRBJ1-1, with D tentatively TRBD1 (6 bases). Trimming took 9 bases from V and 1 from J, leaving 15 bases between them. This CDR3 is built from 14 residues. Per the germline V gene, CDR1 is SEHNR and CDR2 is FQNEAQ (reference sequence). The CDR3 reads CASMGRTENTEAFF. For the CDR3, the DNA is TGTGCCAGTATGGGGAGGACAGAGAACACTGAAGCTTTCTTT.

As regards this clone: The sample contains more than one DNA sequence encoding this CDR3. The chain is built from TRBV30 and TRBJ2-3; weak D call: TRBD2 (7 bases). This CDR3 is built from 13 residues. The V end lost 3 bases, the J end lost 6 bases, and 13 bases lay between the germline ends. Germline CDR1 is GTSNPN and CDR2 is SVGIG (reference sequence). CDR3 bases: TGTGCCTGGAGGGGGGGGGCCTGGGATACGCAGTATTTT. It yields the protein CAWRGGAWDTQYF. Complete variable domain (other parts from reference TRBV30 and TRBJ2-3): SQTIHQWPATLVQPVGSPLSLECTVEGTSNPNLYWYRQAAGRGLQLLFYSVGIGQISSEVPQNLSASRPQDRQFILSSKKLLLSDSGFYLCAWRGGAWDTQYFGPGTRLTVL.